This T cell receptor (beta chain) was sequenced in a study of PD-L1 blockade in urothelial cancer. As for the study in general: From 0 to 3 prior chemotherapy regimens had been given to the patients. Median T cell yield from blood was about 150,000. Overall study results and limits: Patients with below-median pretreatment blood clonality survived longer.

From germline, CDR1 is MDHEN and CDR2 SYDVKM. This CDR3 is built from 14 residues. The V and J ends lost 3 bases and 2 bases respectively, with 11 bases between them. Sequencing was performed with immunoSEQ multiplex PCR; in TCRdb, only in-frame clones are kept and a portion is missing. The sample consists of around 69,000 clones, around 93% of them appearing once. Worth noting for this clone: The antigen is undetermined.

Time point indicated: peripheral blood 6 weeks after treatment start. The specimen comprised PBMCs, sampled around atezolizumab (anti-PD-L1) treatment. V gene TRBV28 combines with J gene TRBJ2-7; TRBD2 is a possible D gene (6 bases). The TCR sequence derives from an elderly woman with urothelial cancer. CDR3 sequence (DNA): TGTGCCAGCAGTTTTGGAGGGGTCCCCTACGAGCAGTACTTC. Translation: CASSFGGVPYEQYF. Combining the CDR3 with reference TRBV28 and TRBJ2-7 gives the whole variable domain DVKVTQSSRYLVKRTGEKVFLECVQDMDHENMFWYRQDPGLGLRLIYFSYDVKMKEKGDIPEGYSVSREKKERFSLILESASTNQTSMYLCASSFGGVPYEQYFGPGTRLTVT.